The next 3 T cell receptor beta chains were all read from a single sample in a study of early T cells in non-severe SARS-CoV-2 infection. TCRdb re-derived calls from the 5' RACE reads in MiXCR, one entry per CDR3 protein. The table shows tens of thousands of distinct CDR3 sequences, with under 10% occurring only once. The sequenced material came from whole blood. Source of these receptors: an adult who was a healthcare worker with PCR-confirmed SARS-CoV-2 infection or an uninfected control (not recorded which).

The sample holds a few counts of this clonotype. V and J are TRBV5-8 and TRBJ2-3; 11 bases align to TRBD2. CDR1 is SGHTS and CDR2 is YDEGEE in the germline V gene. The CDR3 has 16 residues. Trimming took 2 bases from V and 3 from J; bases not matched to a gene: 5. CDR3 region: CASSFIAGGRTDTQYF. DNA for the CDR3: TGTGCCAGCAGCTTCATAGCGGGAGGGCGTACAGATACGCAGTATTTT.

This clonotype was found many times. The chain uses TRBV20-1 and TRBJ2-1; 11 bases agree with TRBD2. With V trimmed by 0 bases and J by 0 bases, 1 base remained unmatched. Germline assignment: CDR1 DFQATT and CDR2 SNEGSKA (reference sequence). This CDR3 has 16 amino acids. DNA for the CDR3: TGCAGTGCTAGAGAAACTAGCGGGGGCTCCTACAATGAGCAGTTCTTC. Translating it yields CSARETSGGSYNEQFF.

This clonotype has ten or more counts. The rearrangement uses TRBV5-1 and TRBJ2-7, with TRBD1 matching over 7 bases. The CDR3 has 15 residues. CDR1 is SGHRS and CDR2 is YFSETQ in the germline V gene. After removal of 3 bases from V and 3 bases from J, the junction contained 9 bases not matched to a gene. DNA of the CDR3: TGCGCCAGCAGCTGGACCGGGACAGTGTTCTACGAGCAGTACTTC. As protein: CASSWTGTVFYEQYF. Combining the CDR3 with reference TRBV5-1 and TRBJ2-7 gives the whole variable domain KAGVTQTPRYLIKTRGQQVTLSCSPISGHRSVSWYQQTPGQGLQFLFEYFSETQRNKGNFPGRFSGRQFSNSRSEMNVSTLELGDSALYLCASSWTGTVFYEQYFGPGTRLTVT.